The sequence of this T cell receptor beta chain was determined in a study of cytotoxic CD8 clonotypes in ibrutinib-treated CLL. Trimming stripped 4 bases from V and 1 base from J, with 11 bases between. The germline V gene has CDR1 LGHNA and CDR2 YNFKEQ. The CDR3 runs 15 residues. The table came from immunoSEQ multiplex PCR; TCRdb's copy has only in-frame clones and leaves some out. The sample consists of about 30,000 clones, 45% to 65% of them appearing once. The sequencing used PBMCs, collected before ibrutinib treatment. J is TRBJ2-1 and V is TRBV4-2, with TRBD2 as a possible D gene (7 bases). The TCR was taken from a human donor with chronic lymphocytic leukemia. CDR3 in amino acids: CASSRGGRSYNEQFF. DNA of the CDR3: TGTGCCAGCAGCCGGGGGGGGCGGTCCTACAATGAGCAGTTCTTC.